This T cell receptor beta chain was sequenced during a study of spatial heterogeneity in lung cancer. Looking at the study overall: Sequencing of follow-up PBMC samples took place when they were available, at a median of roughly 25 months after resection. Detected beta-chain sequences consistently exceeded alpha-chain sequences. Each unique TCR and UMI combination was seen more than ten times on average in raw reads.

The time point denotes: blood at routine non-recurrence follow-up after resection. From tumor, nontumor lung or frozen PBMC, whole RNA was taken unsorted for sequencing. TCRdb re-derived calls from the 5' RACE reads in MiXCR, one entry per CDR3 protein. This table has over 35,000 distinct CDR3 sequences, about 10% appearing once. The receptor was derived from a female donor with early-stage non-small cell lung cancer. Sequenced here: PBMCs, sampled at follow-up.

CDR3 nucleotide sequence: TGTGCCAGCAACCAAGCTCCGGGACAGGGGTTCACTGGGGCCAACGTCCTGACTTTC. Amino acid sequence: CASNQAPGQGFTGANVLTF. V usage is TRBV21-1 and J usage is TRBJ2-6; the table calls TRBD1, which could not be checked here. TRBV21-1 is an annotated pseudogene. The CDR3 covers 19 residues.